This T cell receptor (beta chain) originates from a study of T-cell reconstitution after alpha-beta-depleted transplantation in children. Study-wide points: T-cell numbers and diversity, one year after transplant, stemmed largely from T cells that were newly produced. Two months or so post-transplant, alpha-beta T cells reportedly derived from several hundred expanded graft clones. Surviving thymic progenitors and recipient T cells were the source of high TCRbeta diversity at day 60 in some patients.

Germline V gives CDR1 SGHTA, CDR2 FQGNSA. This CDR3 region has 17 residues. Trimming stripped 5 bases from V and 3 bases from J, with 23 bases between. TCRbeta library preparation incorporated unique molecular identifiers. TCRdb recomputed calls from the PCR reads with MiXCR, one row per CDR3 protein. The sample includes some 120,000 distinct CDR3 sequences, roughly 10% of them seen just once. As to this clonotype: Its antigen is not known.

Sample: PBMCs, mostly from graft donor cells, taken 180 days after TCRalphabeta/CD19-depleted stem cell transplant. This sequence originates from a girl in the first two years of life who had a stem cell transplant for combined immunodeficiency, so the T cells may come from the graft donor. The chain uses TRBV7-2 and TRBJ2-7; D assignment may be TRBD1 or TRBD2 (7 bases each). CDR3 protein: CASSPKAPGGGFYEQYF. The CDR3 DNA reads TGTGCCAGCAGCCCCAAGGCGCCAGGGGGGGGGTTCTACGAGCAGTACTTC.